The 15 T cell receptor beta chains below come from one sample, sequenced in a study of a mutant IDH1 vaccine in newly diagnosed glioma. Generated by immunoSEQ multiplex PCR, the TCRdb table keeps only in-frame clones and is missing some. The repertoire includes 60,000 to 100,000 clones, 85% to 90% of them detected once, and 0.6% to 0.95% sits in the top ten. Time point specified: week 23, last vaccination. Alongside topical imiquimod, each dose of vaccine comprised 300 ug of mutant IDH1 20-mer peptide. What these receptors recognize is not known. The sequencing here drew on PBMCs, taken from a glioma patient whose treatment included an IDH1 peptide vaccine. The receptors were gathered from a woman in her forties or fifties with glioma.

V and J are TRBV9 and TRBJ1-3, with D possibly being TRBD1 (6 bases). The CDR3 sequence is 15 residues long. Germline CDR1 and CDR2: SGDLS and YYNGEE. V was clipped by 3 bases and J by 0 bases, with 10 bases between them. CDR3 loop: CASSADRSSGNTIYF. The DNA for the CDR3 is TGTGCCAGCAGCGCCGACAGGAGCTCTGGAAACACCATATATTTT.

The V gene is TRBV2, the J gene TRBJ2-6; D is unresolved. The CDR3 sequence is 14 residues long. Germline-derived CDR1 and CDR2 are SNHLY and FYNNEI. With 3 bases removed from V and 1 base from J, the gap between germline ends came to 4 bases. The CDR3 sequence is CASSDHSGANVLTF. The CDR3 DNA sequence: TGTGCCAGCAGTGACCATTCTGGGGCCAACGTCCTGACTTTC.

CDR3 in amino acids: CAISESRLAGRAYEQYF. The CDR3 coding sequence is TGTGCCATCAGTGAGTCTCGTCTAGCGGGAAGGGCCTACGAGCAGTACTTC. J is TRBJ2-7 and V is TRBV10-3, with TRBD2 identical over 9 bases. Germline lookup yields CDR1 ENHRY and CDR2 SYGVKD. The CDR3 is 17 amino acids. Trimming took 0 bases from V and 2 from J; bases not matched to a gene: 8.

Written as DNA, the CDR3 is TGTGCCAGCAGCGAATTGAGTGCAGATACGCAGTATTTT. Encoded protein: CASSELSADTQYF. The V call is TRBV14, the J call TRBJ2-3, with D unresolved. This CDR3 contains 13 residues. Germline lookup yields CDR1 SGHDN and CDR2 FVKESK. V gave up 5 bases and J gave up 4 bases, with 10 bases separating them.

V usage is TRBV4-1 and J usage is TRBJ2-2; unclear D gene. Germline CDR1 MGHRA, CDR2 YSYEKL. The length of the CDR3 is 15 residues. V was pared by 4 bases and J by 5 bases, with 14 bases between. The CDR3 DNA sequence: TGCGCCAGCAGCCCCGGTGGCGAAAAGACCGGGGAGCTGTTTTTT. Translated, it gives CASSPGGEKTGELFF.

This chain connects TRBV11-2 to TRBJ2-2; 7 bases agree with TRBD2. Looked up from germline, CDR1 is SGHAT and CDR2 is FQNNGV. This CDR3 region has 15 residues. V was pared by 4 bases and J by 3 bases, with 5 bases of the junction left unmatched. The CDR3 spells CASSSGLTYTGELFF. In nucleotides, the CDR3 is TGTGCCAGCAGCTCGGGACTAACCTACACCGGGGAGCTGTTTTTT.

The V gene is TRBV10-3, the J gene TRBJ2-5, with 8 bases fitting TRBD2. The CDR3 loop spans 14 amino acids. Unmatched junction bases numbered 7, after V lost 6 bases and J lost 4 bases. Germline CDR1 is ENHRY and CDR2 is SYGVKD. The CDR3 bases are TGTGCCATCAGCCAAGCGGGAGACTTAGAGACCCAGTACTTC. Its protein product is CAISQAGDLETQYF.

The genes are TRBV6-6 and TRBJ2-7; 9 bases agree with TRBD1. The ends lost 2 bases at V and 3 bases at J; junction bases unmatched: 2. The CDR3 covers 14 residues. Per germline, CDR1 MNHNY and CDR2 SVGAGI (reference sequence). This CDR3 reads CASSYGGQGYEQYF. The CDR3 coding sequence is TGTGCCAGCAGTTACGGGGGACAGGGCTACGAGCAGTACTTC.

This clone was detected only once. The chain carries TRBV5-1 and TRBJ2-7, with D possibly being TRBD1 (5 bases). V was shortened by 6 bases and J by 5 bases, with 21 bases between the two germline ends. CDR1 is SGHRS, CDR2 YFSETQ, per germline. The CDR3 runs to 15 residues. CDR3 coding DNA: TGCGCCAGCACCTACCTCGGGCAGGGTGGGGACGAGCAGTACTTC. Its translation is CASTYLGQGGDEQYF.

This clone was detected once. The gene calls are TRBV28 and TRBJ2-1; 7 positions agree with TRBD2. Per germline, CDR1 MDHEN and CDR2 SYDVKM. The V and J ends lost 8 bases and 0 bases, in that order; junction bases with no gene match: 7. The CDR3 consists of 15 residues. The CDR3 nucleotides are TGTGCCAGCGGCTCGGGACTACTCTCCTACAATGAGCAGTTCTTC. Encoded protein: CASGSGLLSYNEQFF. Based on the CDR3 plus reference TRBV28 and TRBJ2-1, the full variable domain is DVKVTQSSRYLVKRTGEKVFLECVQDMDHENMFWYRQDPGLGLRLIYFSYDVKMKEKGDIPEGYSVSREKKERFSLILESASTNQTSMYLCASGSGLLSYNEQFFGPGTRLTVL.

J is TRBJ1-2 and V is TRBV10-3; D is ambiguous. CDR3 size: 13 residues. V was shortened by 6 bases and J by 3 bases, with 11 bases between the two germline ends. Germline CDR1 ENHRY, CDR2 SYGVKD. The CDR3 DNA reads TGTGCCATCAGCGCCGGATTCGACTATGGCTACACCTTC. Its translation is CAISAGFDYGYTF.

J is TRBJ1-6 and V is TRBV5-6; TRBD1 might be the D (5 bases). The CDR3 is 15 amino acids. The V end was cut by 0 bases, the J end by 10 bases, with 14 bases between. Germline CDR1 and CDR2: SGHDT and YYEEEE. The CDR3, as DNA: TGTGCCAGCAGCTTGGTTGGACCGAAGGGGTCACCCCTCCACTTT. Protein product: CASSLVGPKGSPLHF.

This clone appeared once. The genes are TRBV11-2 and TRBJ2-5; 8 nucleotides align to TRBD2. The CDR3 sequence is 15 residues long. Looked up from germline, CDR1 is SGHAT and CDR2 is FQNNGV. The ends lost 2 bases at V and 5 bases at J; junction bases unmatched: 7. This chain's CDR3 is CASSLSGRALETQYF. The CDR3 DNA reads TGTGCCAGCAGCTTATCCGGGAGGGCCCTGGAGACCCAGTACTTC.

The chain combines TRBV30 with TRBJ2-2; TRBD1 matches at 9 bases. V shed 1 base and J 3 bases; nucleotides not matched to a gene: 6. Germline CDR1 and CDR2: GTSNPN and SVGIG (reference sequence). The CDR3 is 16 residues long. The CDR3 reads CAWSASRTGDTGELFF. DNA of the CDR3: TGTGCCTGGAGTGCATCCCGGACAGGGGACACCGGGGAGCTGTTTTTT.

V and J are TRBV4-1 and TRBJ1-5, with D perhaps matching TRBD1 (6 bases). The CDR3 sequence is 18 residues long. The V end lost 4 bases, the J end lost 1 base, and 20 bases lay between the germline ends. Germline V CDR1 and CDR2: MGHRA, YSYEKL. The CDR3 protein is CASSPGEGGGLSNQPQHF. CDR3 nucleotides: TGCGCCAGCAGCCCCGGAGAGGGGGGAGGGTTAAGCAATCAGCCCCAGCATTTT.